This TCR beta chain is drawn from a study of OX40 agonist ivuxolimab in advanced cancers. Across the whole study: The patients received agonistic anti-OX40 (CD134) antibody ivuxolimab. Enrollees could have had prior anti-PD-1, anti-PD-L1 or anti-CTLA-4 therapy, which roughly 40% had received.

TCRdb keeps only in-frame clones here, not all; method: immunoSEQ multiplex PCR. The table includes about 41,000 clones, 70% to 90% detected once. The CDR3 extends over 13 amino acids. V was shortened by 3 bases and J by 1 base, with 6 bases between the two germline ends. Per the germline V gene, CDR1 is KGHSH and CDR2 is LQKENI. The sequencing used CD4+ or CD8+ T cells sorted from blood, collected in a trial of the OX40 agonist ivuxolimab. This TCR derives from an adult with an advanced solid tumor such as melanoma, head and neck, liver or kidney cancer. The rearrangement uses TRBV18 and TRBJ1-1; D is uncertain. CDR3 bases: TGTGCCAGCTCACCTTTAGCGAACACTGAAGCTTTCTTT. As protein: CASSPLANTEAFF.